This TCR beta chain was identified during a study of regulatory T cells in long-lasting Graves disease. This clonotype was recorded a few times. Documented time point: newly diagnosed GD, antithyroid drugs for less than 3 months. Scientists built the TCR library using RNA that was extracted from PBMCs. In germline, CDR1 is GTSNPN, CDR2 SVGIG (reference sequence). J lost 5 bases, V lost 5 bases, and 11 bases had no gene match. The CDR3 contains 15 residues. Relying on iRepertoire HTBI primers and Arm-PCR of CDR3 regions, the team built TCR beta libraries. Via MiXCR, TCRdb re-called the multiplex PCR reads, giving one row per CDR3 protein. The sample lists about 440,000 distinct CDR3 sequences, 14% to 15% seen once, with around 15% in the top ten. In addition, the sample was reused for a study of T cells in Graves' hyperthyroidism and ophthalmopathy.

This sequence originates from a woman in her 30s with Graves disease. The chain couples TRBV30 to TRBJ2-1; 8 nucleotides match TRBD2. The sample here was peripheral blood mononuclear cells (PBMCs), taken at new diagnosis, from a patient treated with antithyroid drugs. The CDR3 protein is CAWAFDSGANNEQFF. For the CDR3, the DNA is TGTGCCTGGGCCTTCGATAGCGGGGCTAACAATGAGCAGTTCTTC.